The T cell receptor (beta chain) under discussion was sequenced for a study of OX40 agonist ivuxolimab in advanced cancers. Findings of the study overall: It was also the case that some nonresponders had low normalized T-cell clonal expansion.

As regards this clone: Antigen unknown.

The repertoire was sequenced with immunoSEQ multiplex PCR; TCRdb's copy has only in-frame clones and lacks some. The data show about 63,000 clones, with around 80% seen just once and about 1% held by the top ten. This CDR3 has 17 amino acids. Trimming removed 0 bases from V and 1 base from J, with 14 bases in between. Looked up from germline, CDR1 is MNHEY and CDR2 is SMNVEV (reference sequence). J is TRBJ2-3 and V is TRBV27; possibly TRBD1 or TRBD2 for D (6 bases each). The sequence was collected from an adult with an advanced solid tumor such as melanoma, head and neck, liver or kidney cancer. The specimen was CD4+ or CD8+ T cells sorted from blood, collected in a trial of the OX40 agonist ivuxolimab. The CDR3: CASSLSPPRGRTDTQYF. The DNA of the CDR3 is TGTGCCAGCAGTTTATCCCCCCCCCGGGGGCGCACAGATACGCAGTATTTT.